Listed below are T cell receptor beta chains from one sample, sequenced in a study of T cells in Graves' hyperthyroidism and ophthalmopathy. TCRdb reanalysed the multiplex PCR reads using MiXCR and keeps one entry per CDR3 protein. The data show 93,000 or so distinct CDR3 sequences, 47% seen once. Input material: blood. These receptors all stem from a man aged 35 to 55 with Graves' hyperthyroidism. CDR3s include the opening cysteine and the closing phenylalanine or tryptophan. Each record gives: V gene, J gene, CDR3 length, D gene, clone size, CDR3 DNA, CDR3 protein. The D gene is left open where the match is weak. Rows give clone size only sometimes, using once, few, many, or a class for an expanded clone.

v_call: TRBV20-1; j_call: TRBJ2-1; cdr3_length: 16; d_call: TRBD2; clone_size: many; cdr3_nt: TGCAGTGTTAAGAGACTAGCGGGGGGTTCCTACAATGAGCAGTTCTTC; cdr3_aa: CSVKRLAGGSYNEQFF
v_call: TRBV15; j_call: TRBJ1-5; cdr3_length: 15; d_call: TRBD1; clone_size: -; cdr3_nt: TGTGCCACCAGCAGAGACAGGGGGCGCGGGCAGCCCCAGCATTTT; cdr3_aa: CATSRDRGRGQPQHF
v_call: TRBV9; j_call: TRBJ2-5; cdr3_length: 16; d_call: -; clone_size: -; cdr3_nt: TGTGCCAGCAGCGTAACGTCGGGGTCATTCCAAGAGACCCAGTACTTC; cdr3_aa: CASSVTSGSFQETQYF
v_call: TRBV20-1; j_call: TRBJ1-5; cdr3_length: 16; d_call: TRBD1; clone_size: -; cdr3_nt: TGCAGTGCGTATGAGGGCGGGACAGCCGAGGAGGAGACCCAGCATTTT; cdr3_aa: CSAYEGGTAEEETQHF
v_call: TRBV20-1; j_call: TRBJ2-5; cdr3_length: 16; d_call: TRBD2; clone_size: -; cdr3_nt: TGCAGTGCTAGGGGGGTTAGCGGGTGGGCCGAGGAGACCCAGTACTTC; cdr3_aa: CSARGVSGWAEETQYF
v_call: TRBV2; j_call: TRBJ1-4; cdr3_length: 14; d_call: -; clone_size: few; cdr3_nt: TGTGCCAGCAGGGAATCCGAGGGTAATGGAAAACTGTTTTTT; cdr3_aa: CASRESEGNGKLFF
v_call: TRBV10-3; j_call: TRBJ1-1; cdr3_length: 13; d_call: -; clone_size: many; cdr3_nt: TGTGCCATCAGTGAGTCCGGAAGCTCTGAAGCTTTCTTT; cdr3_aa: CAISESGSSEAFF
v_call: TRBV12-3/TRBV12-4; j_call: TRBJ1-3; cdr3_length: 12; d_call: -; clone_size: many; cdr3_nt: TGTGCCAGCAGTTTGTTTGGAAACACCATATATTTT; cdr3_aa: CASSLFGNTIYF
v_call: TRBV7-3; j_call: TRBJ1-1; cdr3_length: 14; d_call: TRBD1; clone_size: -; cdr3_nt: TGTGCCAGCAGCCCGACAGGGCCGAACACTGAAGCTTTCTTT; cdr3_aa: CASSPTGPNTEAFF
v_call: TRBV11-2; j_call: TRBJ2-1; cdr3_length: 10; d_call: TRBD2; clone_size: once; cdr3_nt: TGTGCCAGCAGCTTAGCTAGCGGGAGCTTT; cdr3_aa: CASSLASGSF
v_call: TRBV6-2/TRBV6-3; j_call: TRBJ2-5; cdr3_length: 14; d_call: -; clone_size: many; cdr3_nt: TGTGCCAGCAGATCCCACGCGTCAGGGGAGACCCAGTACTTC; cdr3_aa: CASRSHASGETQYF
v_call: TRBV30; j_call: TRBJ2-3; cdr3_length: 15; d_call: TRBD1; clone_size: few; cdr3_nt: TGTGCCTGGAGACGGCAGGGGGTCGGGGCAGATACGCAGTATTTT; cdr3_aa: CAWRRQGVGADTQYF
v_call: TRBV4-1; j_call: TRBJ1-1; cdr3_length: 15; d_call: -; clone_size: -; cdr3_nt: TGCGCCAGCAGCCAAGAACCAGGGTGGGTCACTGAAGCTTTCTTT; cdr3_aa: CASSQEPGWVTEAFF
v_call: TRBV12-5; j_call: TRBJ2-1; cdr3_length: 16; d_call: -; clone_size: few; cdr3_nt: TGTGCTAGTGGTTTGGTACTGGGGGGGCGGGTGAATGAGCAGTTCTTC; cdr3_aa: CASGLVLGGRVNEQFF
v_call: TRBV5-7; j_call: TRBJ2-7; cdr3_length: 14; d_call: TRBD2; clone_size: -; cdr3_nt: TGTGCCAGCTCACCGACTAGCGGGAACTACGAGCAGTACTTC; cdr3_aa: CASSPTSGNYEQYF
v_call: TRBV7-6; j_call: TRBJ2-2; cdr3_length: 15; d_call: -; clone_size: -; cdr3_nt: TGTGCCAGCAGCTTAATCGCTGGGGATGGCGGGGAGCTGTTTTTT; cdr3_aa: CASSLIAGDGGELFF
v_call: TRBV19; j_call: TRBJ2-2; cdr3_length: 14; d_call: TRBD1; clone_size: many; cdr3_nt: TGTGCCAGTAGTTCCCCGGACAGGGCCGGGGAGCTGTTTTTT; cdr3_aa: CASSSPDRAGELFF
v_call: TRBV2; j_call: TRBJ2-7; cdr3_length: 14; d_call: TRBD2; clone_size: -; cdr3_nt: TGTGCCAGTTGGCGACTAGCGGGAGACTACGAGCAGTACTTC; cdr3_aa: CASWRLAGDYEQYF
v_call: TRBV2; j_call: TRBJ1-2; cdr3_length: 11; d_call: -; clone_size: -; cdr3_nt: TGTGCCAGCAGTTCGGGGACAGGCTACACCTTC; cdr3_aa: CASSSGTGYTF
v_call: TRBV7-2; j_call: TRBJ2-3; cdr3_length: 17; d_call: TRBD2; clone_size: -; cdr3_nt: TGTGCCAGCAGCCTACCGACTAGCGTAGCGCGCACAGATACGCAGTATTTT; cdr3_aa: CASSLPTSVARTDTQYF
v_call: TRBV6-1; j_call: TRBJ2-7; cdr3_length: 15; d_call: TRBD2; clone_size: few; cdr3_nt: TGTGCCAGCAGCGAGACTAGCGGGAGCTACTACGAGCAGTACTTC; cdr3_aa: CASSETSGSYYEQYF
v_call: TRBV20-1; j_call: TRBJ1-1; cdr3_length: 12; d_call: -; clone_size: many; cdr3_nt: TGCAGTGCTCGGAGGGGAGGGTCTGAAGCTTTCTTT; cdr3_aa: CSARRGGSEAFF
v_call: TRBV6-1; j_call: TRBJ2-6; cdr3_length: 15; d_call: -; clone_size: few; cdr3_nt: TGTGCCAGCAGCCAGGTGGCCTCTGGGGCCAACGTCCTGACTTTC; cdr3_aa: CASSQVASGANVLTF
v_call: TRBV5-1; j_call: TRBJ1-2; cdr3_length: 15; d_call: -; clone_size: many; cdr3_nt: TGCGCCAGCAGATTCGAAGGACAAGGTGCAGGTGGCTACACCTTC; cdr3_aa: CASRFEGQGAGGYTF
v_call: TRBV2; j_call: TRBJ1-2; cdr3_length: 15; d_call: -; clone_size: -; cdr3_nt: TGTGCCAGCAGTGAAAAGGTGGATTCTAACTATGGCTACACCTTC; cdr3_aa: CASSEKVDSNYGYTF
v_call: TRBV5-6; j_call: TRBJ1-5; cdr3_length: 14; d_call: -; clone_size: many; cdr3_nt: TGTGCCAGCAGCTTGGTAGGACAGAATCAGCCCCAGCATTTT; cdr3_aa: CASSLVGQNQPQHF
v_call: TRBV7-3; j_call: TRBJ2-2; cdr3_length: 16; d_call: TRBD2; clone_size: few; cdr3_nt: TGTGCCAGCAGCAAGGGACTAGCGGGAGCCACCGAGGAGCTGTTTTTT; cdr3_aa: CASSKGLAGATEELFF
v_call: TRBV10-3; j_call: TRBJ2-1; cdr3_length: 13; d_call: TRBD1; clone_size: -; cdr3_nt: TGCGCCATCAGGGGGACGGGCTACAATGAGCAGTTCTTC; cdr3_aa: CAIRGTGYNEQFF
v_call: TRBV7-9; j_call: TRBJ2-5; cdr3_length: 15; d_call: TRBD2; clone_size: many; cdr3_nt: TGTGCCAGCAGCCTCACATTAGCGGGGCAAGAGACCCAGTACTTC; cdr3_aa: CASSLTLAGQETQYF
v_call: TRBV7-9; j_call: TRBJ1-4; cdr3_length: 17; d_call: TRBD1; clone_size: many; cdr3_nt: TGTGCCAGCAGCTTACTCCGTAGGGACAGCAAACCCGAAAAACTGTTTTTT; cdr3_aa: CASSLLRRDSKPEKLFF
v_call: TRBV20-1; j_call: TRBJ1-4; cdr3_length: 16; d_call: -; clone_size: -; cdr3_nt: TGCAGTGCTAGACAAGTTTGGGGCGAGGGGAATGAAAAACTGTTTTTT; cdr3_aa: CSARQVWGEGNEKLFF
v_call: TRBV19; j_call: TRBJ2-2; cdr3_length: 13; d_call: TRBD1; clone_size: -; cdr3_nt: TGTGCCAGTAGTTCGAGACAGGGCGTCGAGCCGTTTTTT; cdr3_aa: CASSSRQGVEPFF
v_call: TRBV12-3/TRBV12-4; j_call: TRBJ2-5; cdr3_length: 15; d_call: -; clone_size: -; cdr3_nt: TGTGCCAGCACCTCTCTGGGGGCACCACAAGAGACCCAGTACTTC; cdr3_aa: CASTSLGAPQETQYF
v_call: TRBV6-5; j_call: TRBJ1-4; cdr3_length: 15; d_call: -; clone_size: -; cdr3_nt: TGTGCCAGCAGTTACGGGGGGGTATCTAATGAAAAACTGCTTTTT; cdr3_aa: CASSYGGVSNEKLLF
v_call: TRBV7-3; j_call: TRBJ2-1; cdr3_length: 13; d_call: TRBD2; clone_size: -; cdr3_nt: TGTGCCAGCAGCTACACTAGCGGGAATGAGCAGTTCTTC; cdr3_aa: CASSYTSGNEQFF
v_call: TRBV2; j_call: TRBJ2-5; cdr3_length: 13; d_call: -; clone_size: -; cdr3_nt: TGTGCCAGCAGTGTGGAACAGCAAGAGACCCAGTACTTC; cdr3_aa: CASSVEQQETQYF
v_call: TRBV12-3/TRBV12-4; j_call: TRBJ1-6; cdr3_length: 15; d_call: -; clone_size: many; cdr3_nt: TGTGCCAGCAGCGCGCCGGTTGGGGGAAATTCACCCCTCCACTTT; cdr3_aa: CASSAPVGGNSPLHF
v_call: TRBV20-1; j_call: TRBJ2-1; cdr3_length: 14; d_call: TRBD2; clone_size: many; cdr3_nt: TGCAGTGCTAGGGGGCGGGGGGGTGACAATGAGCAGTTCTTC; cdr3_aa: CSARGRGGDNEQFF
v_call: TRBV2; j_call: TRBJ2-3; cdr3_length: 16; d_call: -; clone_size: many; cdr3_nt: TGTGCCAGCAGTGAAGCAGGGCTTTACCCCACAGATACGCAGTATTTT; cdr3_aa: CASSEAGLYPTDTQYF
v_call: TRBV30; j_call: TRBJ2-7; cdr3_length: 12; d_call: -; clone_size: few; cdr3_nt: TGTGCCTGGGACATGAGCTCCTACGAGCAGTACTTC; cdr3_aa: CAWDMSSYEQYF
v_call: TRBV2; j_call: TRBJ1-1; cdr3_length: 14; d_call: -; clone_size: -; cdr3_nt: TGTGCCAGCAGTTTACACGGCCGGAACACTGAAGCTTTCTTT; cdr3_aa: CASSLHGRNTEAFF
v_call: TRBV27; j_call: TRBJ1-5; cdr3_length: 16; d_call: -; clone_size: -; cdr3_nt: TGTGCCAGCGGACCCGCCAGGGCAGCTGGCAATCAGCCCCAGCATTTT; cdr3_aa: CASGPARAAGNQPQHF
v_call: TRBV20-1; j_call: TRBJ1-1; cdr3_length: 13; d_call: TRBD1; clone_size: many; cdr3_nt: TGCAGTGCCTCACAGGGGGTGAACACTGAAGCTTTCTTT; cdr3_aa: CSASQGVNTEAFF
v_call: TRBV13; j_call: TRBJ1-1; cdr3_length: 13; d_call: -; clone_size: many; cdr3_nt: TGTGCCAGCAGCCTAGGGTGGAACACTGAAGCTTTCTTT; cdr3_aa: CASSLGWNTEAFF